This T cell receptor beta chain was sequenced in a study of cytomegalovirus exposure and HLA in healthy donors (dated by TCRdb to about 2017). Regarding the complete study: An earlier analysis of approximately 600 of the donors reported 250 to 350 Gb of sequence data and approximately 110 million unique TCR beta sequences from some 180 million T cells. An early release that covered more than 550 HLA-typed donors contained around 300 gigabases of sequencing data and roughly 84 million unique TCR sequences. Among the approximately 420 genotyped donors, approximately 76% belonged to the genetic ancestry cluster associated with self-reported Caucasian donors. The study was designed to test whether signatures of past pathogen exposure could be identified by cataloging public T cell receptors. Using immunosequencing, the study profiled T cell repertoires from approximately 700 subjects and related those repertoires to cytomegalovirus serostatus. In addition to the first cohort of 666 subjects, a separate validation cohort of 100 to 150 different subjects was used. The study combined high-throughput TCR immunosequencing, statistical association of individual TCRs with disease status, and machine learning to predict cytomegalovirus infection status. In a later analysis, previously published TCR beta repertoires from 666 donors were re-analyzed and high-resolution HLA genotyping was added so that TCR occurrence patterns could be studied. Rather than using new phenotypic data, the later analysis identified candidate immune exposures from TCR beta sequences and from how often those sequences occurred across donors. To decide whether each TCR beta V gene segment behaved as functional or pseudogenic, an earlier analysis of some 600 of the donors relied on high-throughput TCR beta sequencing. Donor age, sex, ethnicity and CMV serostatus were collected together with the repertoire data. Genome-wide SNP genotypes for about 55% of the roughly 670 donors were used in a later genetic analysis, which treated that subset as a discovery cohort. All discovery cohort repertoires had been generated using a single sequencing platform. Both class I and class II loci were covered by HLA typing, at four-digit resolution. Typing coverage differed by locus: A, B, C, DRB1 and DQB1 were typed in roughly 629-630 donors, DQA1 in 522, DPA1 in some 610, and DPB1 in just under 490. Several DR-DQ haplotypes were treated as single units for association and clustering because of strong linkage in the cohort. On average, 235,054 unique TCR beta nucleotide sequences were sequenced per donor among roughly 430 genotyped donors of the cohort, with roughly 18% of those sequences being non-productive.

The CDR3 contains 17 residues, cysteine and phenylalanine counted. The kept DNA is CDR3 alone, 51 bases in frame from the first base. V drops 4 bases and J drops 0 bases, leaving 20 bases in between. The germline V gene provides CDR1 SGHRS and CDR2 YFSETQ. In total, 630 or so healthy bone marrow donors made up the cohort. All cohort members were sampled while nominally healthy, although unrecorded immune exposures were likely present. The donor tested CMV seropositive and was one of the 289 seropositive cohort members. Each donor provided a peripheral blood sample, and peripheral blood mononuclear cells were used for TCR beta sequencing. Genomic DNA was extracted from the blood cell samples with the Qiagen DNeasy Blood Extraction Kit. General findings and caveats noted by the study authors: A later analysis found that TCR association rates varied across HLA loci, with DRB1 alleles showing the most associated TCRs and HLA-C alleles the fewest. Immune exposure information for the cohort was limited to CMV serostatus. The sequencing pipeline was judged likely to have produced a cluster of highly shared sequence variants as a technical artifact. Most TCR sequences were observed very rarely across donors, whereas some public TCRs were present in many individuals. When HLA alleles, especially DR and DQ, strongly co-occurred, TCR associations were difficult to assign to individual alleles. In a later analysis, most CMV-associated TCR beta chains were found to appear HLA-restricted, with HLA associations seemingly driven largely by CMV exposure. Compared with equally common non-associated chains, HLA-associated TCR beta chains in a later analysis were more clonally expanded and had lower generation probabilities. An earlier analysis of approximately 570 of the donors showed that most TCR beta V segments appeared in productive rearrangements either about 90% or about 30% of the time, which broadly matched IMGT annotations. The authors suggested that the approach could potentially be generalized to other disease states and immunological phenotypes. Several of the top co-occurrence clusters appeared to be linked to parvovirus B19, influenza, CMV and Epstein-Barr virus, according to a later analysis. A later genetic analysis reported fewer N-insertions in productive TCRs among donors in an Asian-associated ancestry cluster than the roughly 620-donor mean. The classifier was reported to diagnose cytomegalovirus status with high specificity and sensitivity in both the original cohort and the validation cohort. Seventeen rarely observed V segments, including chromosome 9 orphons, were excluded from the earlier analysis of almost 600 of the donors because counts were too low. A further reported finding was that TCR beta sequences accurately predicted the HLA-A and HLA-B alleles for most subjects in the first cohort. A later genetic analysis associated a missense DCLRE1C variant with V-gene and J-gene trimming of TCR beta chains, and an independent cohort replicated the association. A total of 150 or so TCR beta chains were listed by the study as associated with cytomegalovirus. Because some donors lacked HLA typing at each locus, the association tests relied only on the typed subset. The presence/absence analyses assumed that sequencing depth was roughly uniform across donors, and that assumption may not be true. Only TCR beta chains were sequenced in this cohort, and the absence of alpha or paired-chain data limited detectable features. A few of the identified cytomegalovirus-associated TCR beta chains were confirmed in vitro to be specific for cytomegalovirus antigens. Correlated functional status among segregating V segments might reflect linkage disequilibrium, but an unknown experimental factor could not be ruled out. Specific HLA alleles were associated with around 18,000 TCR beta sequences at a false discovery rate of 0.05 in a later analysis. Because the 87-base-pair reads could not distinguish some IMGT-functional V segments, including TRBV6-2 and TRBV6-3, those segments were excluded.

The library was obtained by the immunoSEQ multiplex PCR assay. A mixture of 60 forward primers for TCR Vbeta segments and 13 reverse primers for TCR Jbeta segments was used in the multiplex PCR. A multiplex PCR assay on genomic DNA amplified the CDR3 region of rearranged TCR beta genes. The Illumina HiSeq System was used to sequence the amplified TCR beta libraries as 87-base-pair reads. As for the authors' bioinformatics: In a later analysis, around 80 million unique TCR beta chains were counted across the approximately 670 repertoires, and roughly 9.9 million of these chains were shared by at least two donors. To remove PCR and sequencing errors, raw reads were error-corrected and collapsed into unique sequences using a nearest-neighbor algorithm that merged closely related sequences. CDR3 sequences were aligned to IMGT reference sequences to assign V, D and J gene segments. For a sequence to be retained, a match of at least six nucleotides to both a V gene segment and a J gene segment was required. A rearrangement was called productive if the CDR3 had no stop codons and remained in frame with V and J, and every other rearrangement was called non-productive. Following IMGT convention, CDR3 was defined as the stretch from the second conserved V-encoded cysteine to the conserved J-encoded phenylalanine. In an earlier analysis of approximately 590 of the donors, sequences lacking an unambiguous match to a single V gene segment were excluded. In an earlier analysis of approximately 590 of the donors, V segments were called functional above 56.7% productive rearrangements and were called segregating when the between-donor standard deviation exceeded 5%. A statistical classification framework was built to diagnose cytomegalovirus status from the catalog of TCR beta chain sequences. V and J gene assignment, in a later analysis, came from comparing TCR nucleotide sequences with IMGT/GENE-DB human TR gene sequences. Using the TCRdist pipeline, a later analysis assigned CDR3 sequences along with most-parsimonious VDJ recombination scenarios. A later analysis defined each TCR beta chain by its CDR3 amino acid sequence plus V-gene family, and excluded reads lacking a unique V-gene family. To address suspected cross-contamination and a sequencing artifact, a later analysis removed over 500 highly shared, low-generation-probability nucleotide sequences. A later analysis calculated a clonal expansion index for each public chain from normalized within-repertoire ranks of inferred template counts. In a later analysis, generation probabilities were computed with a VDJ recombination model fitted to out-of-frame rearrangements, and the resulting probabilities were checked against IGoR. In a later analysis, TCR-TCR, TCR-HLA and TCR-CMV co-occurrence was scored with hypergeometric tests, and a repertoire-size bias correction was applied to TCR pairs. A later analysis estimated false discovery rates by permuting HLA or CMV assignments 20 times. In a later analysis, co-occurring TCRs were grouped with DBSCAN, and TCRdist sequence similarity was added when clustering was performed within HLA-allele-positive subsets. For co-occurrence clustering, repertoires with fewer than 30,000 or more than 120,000 public chains were excluded, along with roughly five repertoires with anomalous nucleotide sharing. TCRdb carries this immuneACCESS record with in-frame sequences only. Its versions omit some clonotypes, under half of them owing to an unresolved V gene in the studies checked, with the rest unexplained. That table supplies the V and J calls and clone size; D and trimming were determined from the DNA. The table for this sample lists under 250,000 clones; roughly 85% of them were counted only once. The ten largest clonotypes hold approximately 4% of the sample.

As to this clone: It lacks a known antigen. One base away there is no much larger clone; base qualities are not given.

In this chain, TRBV5-1 is recombined with TRBJ2-7, and the D gene may be TRBD2, 6 bases matching. The receptor's source is a woman aged 30 to 39 in good health and CMV-seropositive. The sample consisted of PBMCs. The encoded CDR3 is CASSTGTGGSASYEQYF. The nucleotides are TGCGCCAGCAGCACCGGGACTGGCGGGTCCGCCTCCTACGAGCAGTACTTC. The variable domain in full, with residues beyond the CDR3 obtained from the reference TRBV5-1 and TRBJ2-7 genes, is KAGVTQTPRYLIKTRGQQVTLSCSPISGHRSVSWYQQTPGQGLQFLFEYFSETQRNKGNFPGRFSGRQFSNSRSEMNVSTLELGDSALYLCASSTGTGGSASYEQYFGPGTRLTVT.